The 26 T cell receptor beta chains listed next were all sequenced from one sample in a study. The sorted Tregs were CD4+CD25+CD127-/low cells. TCRdb re-called the 5' RACE reads with MiXCR, one entry per CDR3 protein. The table includes approximately 60,000 distinct CDR3 sequences, less than 25% detected once. Sequences were obtained from tumor-infiltrating Tregs sorted from the breast tumor. These receptors all stem from a female donor with breast cancer.

V and J are TRBV7-9 and TRBJ2-2; D remains ambiguous. Germline V gives CDR1 SEHNR, CDR2 FQNEAQ (reference sequence). V was trimmed by 2 bases and J by 5 bases, leaving 9 bases between them. This CDR3 spans 14 amino acids. The CDR3 here is CASSLLARTGELFF. In DNA, the CDR3 is TGTGCCAGCAGCTTATTAGCTAGGACCGGGGAGCTGTTTTTT.

This clonotype occurred many times. V gene TRBV6-1 combines with J gene TRBJ2-7, with 7 bases that match TRBD1. CDR1 is MNHNS, CDR2 SASEGT, per germline. The CDR3 extends over 14 amino acids. The V segment lost 1 base and the J segment 6 bases; nucleotides outside the gene matches: 6. The CDR3 protein is CASSEEGARGEQYF. Written as DNA, the CDR3 is TGTGCCAGCAGTGAAGAGGGGGCGCGTGGCGAGCAGTACTTC.

Note on this clonotype: A read error may explain this, as a much larger clone is one base away. The V gene is TRBV6-2 or TRBV6-3, the J gene TRBJ2-5; TRBD2 matches 7 bases. The CDR3 runs to 14 residues. In germline, CDR1 is MNHEY, CDR2 SVGEGT. The CDR3 loop reads CASRLRGVQDTQYF. Here the CDR3 DNA reads TGTGCCAGCAGGCTACGGGGGGTTCAAGATACCCAGTACTTC.

This rearrangement joins TRBV5-1 to TRBJ2-5; the D gene is possibly TRBD2 (5 bases). The length of the CDR3 is 15 residues. V dropped 0 bases and J dropped 1 base, with 10 bases sitting between them. The germline CDR1 and CDR2 sequences are SGHRS and YFSETQ. The CDR3, as DNA: TGCGCCAGCAGCTTGGCTGCGGGCACCCAAGAGACCCAGTACTTC. This gives the protein CASSLAAGTQETQYF.

This chain uses TRBV28 with TRBJ1-1; 7 positions agree with TRBD1. J was trimmed by 5 bases and V by 6 bases; bases with no gene match: 9. Germline V lookup: CDR1 MDHEN, CDR2 SYDVKM. The CDR3 has 14 residues. DNA of the CDR3: TGTGCCAGCAGACCAGGGACAGTACGGACTGAAGCTTTCTTT. This sequence encodes CASRPGTVRTEAFF.

This clonotype has a count of ten or more. The chain recombines TRBV4-1 with TRBJ2-7; TRBD2 matches at 8 bases. This CDR3 has 18 residues. V trimming: 1 base; J trimming: 7 bases; junction bases outside the gene matches: 18. Germline CDR1 and CDR2: MGHRA and YSYEKL. CDR3 sequence (DNA): TGCGCCAGCAGCCAAGGAGGGAGCGGGGGCCGCCTCTTTGGGGAGCAGTACTTC. Protein: CASSQGGSGGRLFGEQYF.

In this sample, this clonotype turned up a few times. CDR3 sequence reads: CASSQTASGIRSGTGELFF. CDR3 DNA: TGTGCCAGCAGCCAGACAGCCAGCGGGATTAGATCTGGCACCGGGGAGCTGTTTTTT. The chain uses TRBV27 and TRBJ2-2, with 7 bases fitting TRBD2. The CDR3 contains 19 residues. The V and J ends lost 6 bases and 4 bases, in that order; junction bases with no gene match: 20. Germline V gene lookup returns CDR1 MNHEY and CDR2 SMNVEV (reference sequence).

This clonotype was seen only a few times. The rearrangement joins TRBV2 to TRBJ2-4; unclear D gene. V shed 6 bases and J shed 10 bases, with 10 bases lying between them. The CDR3 covers 11 residues. CDR1 is SNHLY and CDR2 is FYNNEI in the germline V gene. The CDR3 loop is CASRLETIQYF. The CDR3 coding sequence is TGTGCCAGCAGACTCGAAACTATTCAGTACTTC.

V usage is TRBV5-1 and J usage is TRBJ1-3; D might be TRBD1 (5 bases). The CDR3 runs to 15 residues. With 1 base removed from V and 2 bases from J, the gap between germline ends came to 10 bases. The germline V gene has CDR1 SGHRS and CDR2 YFSETQ. CDR3 loop: CASSLNQGAGNTIYF. The CDR3 DNA reads as TGCGCCAGCAGCTTGAATCAGGGAGCTGGAAACACCATATATTTT.

A remark on this clonotype: The CDR3 does not end in the conserved phenylalanine or tryptophan, so this is likely a read error. V is TRBV20-1 and J is TRBJ2-7, with D possibly being TRBD2 (5 bases). Trimming removed 6 bases from V and 3 bases from J, with 15 bases in between. The V gene's germline CDR1 is DFQATT and CDR2 SNEGSKA (reference sequence). The CDR3 length is 13 residues. The CDR3 here is CSASKAGNYEQYS. The CDR3 DNA is TGCAGTGCCTCCAAGGCCGGGAACTACGAGCAGTACTCC.

The V and J genes are TRBV20-1 and TRBJ1-1; no clear D. CDR3 length: 14 residues. V was shortened by 4 bases and J by 4 bases, with 16 bases between the two germline ends. Germline assignment: CDR1 DFQATT and CDR2 SNEGSKA (reference sequence). The CDR3 bases are TGCAGTGCTAAAAGTGGGCGGTCGGGCACTGAAGCTTTCTTT. This sequence encodes CSAKSGRSGTEAFF.

This clonotype has just a few counts. The genes are TRBV5-1 and TRBJ1-1, with 7 nucleotides matching TRBD1. The CDR3 runs to 16 residues. V lost 4 bases and J lost 0; bases outside the gene matches: 9. Per germline, CDR1 SGHRS and CDR2 YFSETQ. CDR3 nucleotides: TGCGCCAGCAGCAGGGATGCCGGGACAGTGAACACTGAAGCTTTCTTT. It translates to CASSRDAGTVNTEAFF.

This clonotype was counted many times. The chain couples TRBV5-1 to TRBJ2-2; the D gene is possibly TRBD2 (6 bases). CDR1 and CDR2 from the germline V gene are SGHRS and YFSETQ. The CDR3 covers 16 residues. The germline V and J ends were trimmed by 0 bases and 4 bases, with 13 bases remaining between them. The chain's CDR3 is CASSLEAGSSTGELFF. In nucleotides, the CDR3 is TGCGCCAGCAGCTTGGAGGCGGGGAGTAGCACCGGGGAGCTGTTTTTT.

This clonotype has just a few counts. This chain joins TRBV2 and TRBJ2-1, with D possibly TRBD2 on 6 matching bases. V lost 6 bases to trimming and J lost 6 bases, with 18 bases between them. Germline V gene lookup returns CDR1 SNHLY and CDR2 FYNNEI. This CDR3 region has 15 residues. The CDR3 loop reads CASRGGGAGFNEQFF. The CDR3 DNA is TGTGCCAGCAGGGGGGGAGGTGCAGGGTTCAATGAGCAGTTCTTC.

Ten or more counts support this clonotype. The chain joins TRBV3-1 to TRBJ1-2; no clear D. This CDR3 spans 14 amino acids. V shed 3 bases and J shed 2 bases, with 10 bases lying between them. Germline V lookup: CDR1 LGHDT, CDR2 YNNKEL (reference sequence). The CDR3 protein is CASSQFIPNYGYTF. In DNA, the CDR3 is TGTGCCAGCAGCCAGTTCATCCCCAACTATGGCTACACCTTC.

The rearrangement links TRBV11-1 to TRBJ2-7; TRBD2 matches at 7 bases. There are 13 residues in the CDR3. From germline, CDR1 is SGHAT and CDR2 FQDESV (reference sequence). J lost 3 bases, V lost 3 bases, and 2 bases had no gene match. The DNA for the CDR3 is TGTGCCAGCAGCTTCGCTAGCGGCTACGAGCAGTACTTC. It is translated as CASSFASGYEQYF.

The table lists this clonotype with many counts. The chain carries TRBV5-1 and TRBJ2-4; D is possibly TRBD1 (5 bases). Germline V gene data show CDR1 as SGHRS and CDR2 as YFSETQ. The CDR3 has 14 amino acids. The V gene lost 3 bases and the J gene lost 2 bases, with 9 bases spanning the gap. CDR3 sequence (DNA): TGCGCCAGCAGCTCGGACACGACCAAAAACATTCAGTACTTC. Amino acid sequence: CASSSDTTKNIQYF.

The rearrangement uses TRBV29-1 and TRBJ1-1; the D is unclear. Germline CDR1 reads SQVTM; CDR2 reads ANQGSEA. The V end lost 0 bases, the J end lost 4 bases, and 9 bases lay between the germline ends. This CDR3 spans 13 amino acids. CDR3 DNA sequence: TGCAGCGTTGAAGACGCTCCGAGCACTGAAGCTTTCTTT. Its translation: CSVEDAPSTEAFF. Together with reference TRBV29-1 and TRBJ1-1, the CDR3 gives the full variable domain: SAVISQKPSRDICQRGTSLTIQCQVDSQVTMMFWYRQQPGQSLTLIATANQGSEATYESGFVIDKFPISRPNLTFSTLTVSNMSPEDSSIYLCSVEDAPSTEAFFGQGTRLTVV.

This clonotype showed up just a few times. The genes are TRBV7-2 and TRBJ1-4, with D uncertain. The length of the CDR3 is 15 residues. The germline V gene encodes CDR1 SGHTA and CDR2 FQGNSA. V lost 1 base to trimming and J lost 8 bases, with 14 bases between them. The CDR3 DNA follows: TGTGCCAGCAGCTTAGGAGCAGGTGACCGGGAAAAACTGTTTTTT. Amino acids: CASSLGAGDREKLFF.

This chain uses TRBV6-1 with TRBJ1-4; 9 positions agree with TRBD1. CDR1 is MNHNS, CDR2 SASEGT, per germline. The CDR3 totals 14 residues. V lost 5 bases, J lost 7 bases, and 5 bases stayed unmatched. The CDR3 DNA reads TGTGCCAGCAGTTTTACAGGGGGCGCTGAAAAACTGTTTTTT. It codes for CASSFTGGAEKLFF.

This clonotype was seen at least ten times. This chain uses TRBV29-1 with TRBJ2-5, with D unresolved. CDR1 and CDR2 (germline): SQVTM, ANQGSEA. V shed 4 bases and J shed 6 bases, with 6 bases lying between them. The CDR3 is 10 residues long. CDR3 bases: TGCAGCGTTGCCGACCAGACCCAGTACTTC. It specifies CSVADQTQYF.

This clonotype was counted only a few times. V and J are TRBV6-1 and TRBJ2-3, with TRBD2 matching over 8 bases. The trim removed 8 bases at V and 5 bases at J, leaving 9 bases unmatched. Germline V gene lookup returns CDR1 MNHNS and CDR2 SASEGT. The CDR3 extends over 14 amino acids. CDR3 region: CASWGSGTGDTQYF. In DNA form, the CDR3 reads TGTGCCAGCTGGGGTAGCGGGACTGGAGATACGCAGTATTTT.

This clonotype was observed a handful of times. The V call is TRBV7-8, the J call TRBJ2-1; D ambiguous. Trimming took 1 base from V and 8 from J, leaving 15 bases between them. The CDR3 spans 15 residues. Germline lookup yields CDR1 SGHVS and CDR2 FQNEAQ. Here the CDR3 reads CASSLVTGGVDEQFF. The CDR3 coding sequence is TGTGCCAGCAGCTTAGTGACGGGTGGAGTCGATGAGCAGTTCTTC.

This clonotype came up a few times. The chain recombines TRBV5-1 with TRBJ2-1; D call uncertain. Germline assignment: CDR1 SGHRS and CDR2 YFSETQ. Trimming took off 0 bases at V and 9 bases at J, with 10 bases between the two ends. The CDR3 is made up of 13 amino acids. CDR3 sequence reads: CASSLDRVGEQFF. As DNA, the CDR3 is TGCGCCAGCAGCTTGGACCGGGTGGGTGAGCAGTTCTTC.

This clonotype was found many times. V is TRBV5-4 and J is TRBJ2-1; 11 bases align to TRBD1. The trim removed 4 bases at V and 7 bases at J, leaving 7 bases unmatched. This CDR3 region has 15 residues. CDR1 and CDR2 from the germline V gene are SGHNT and YYREEE (reference sequence). The CDR3 DNA sequence: TGTGCCAGCAGCCTCGGGACAGGGGGTTTGAATGAGCAGTTCTTC. Protein sequence: CASSLGTGGLNEQFF.

This clonotype was recorded a few times. The chain joins TRBV4-1 to TRBJ1-2; 7 bases align to TRBD1. Germline CDR1 is MGHRA and CDR2 is YSYEKL. The CDR3 is 19 amino acids. With 1 base clipped from V and 4 bases from J, the junction kept 18 bases outside the gene matches. The DNA for the CDR3 is TGCGCCAGCAGCCAAGTGCCCCCTATTGGAGGGGGCGTGAGCTATGGCTACACCTTC. Its protein product is CASSQVPPIGGGVSYGYTF.